The clone carrying this T cell receptor beta chain was counted only a few times. What it recognizes is unknown. These data originate in a study of OX40 agonist ivuxolimab in advanced cancers. The overall study: Three partial responders included one hepatocellular carcinoma patient and two cutaneous melanoma patients.

CDR3 size: 14 residues. The V and J ends lost 1 base and 5 bases, in that order; junction bases with no gene match: 4. The germline gives CDR1 SGHRS, CDR2 YFSETQ. Sequenced by immunoSEQ multiplex PCR; TCRdb stores in-frame clones only, minus some. The data show roughly 80,000 clones, 65% to 90% seen once. General observations from the study: Some patients without response likewise showed low normalized clonal expansion. Individuals who were partial responders at 0.1-3.0 mg/kg had clonal expansion that ranked among the lowest.

Sequenced material: CD4+ or CD8+ T cells sorted from blood, taken in a trial of the OX40 agonist ivuxolimab. The chain is built from TRBV5-1 and TRBJ2-7, with TRBD2 identical over 9 bases. The TCR comes from an adult with an advanced solid tumor such as melanoma, head and neck, liver or kidney cancer. CDR3 bases: TGCGCCAGCAGCTTGCTGGTAGCGGGAGACGAGCAGTACTTC. Protein product: CASSLLVAGDEQYF. Full variable domain (rest looked up from reference TRBV5-1 and TRBJ2-7): KAGVTQTPRYLIKTRGQQVTLSCSPISGHRSVSWYQQTPGQGLQFLFEYFSETQRNKGNFPGRFSGRQFSNSRSEMNVSTLELGDSALYLCASSLLVAGDEQYFGPGTRLTVT.